Listed here are 19 T cell receptor beta chains from one sample, sequenced in a study of identical twins. TCRdb used MiXCR to reprocess the 5' RACE reads, holding one entry per CDR3 protein. The sample records 250,000 or so distinct CDR3 sequences, 7.5% being singletons. These same data were also listed under a study on yellow fever vaccine responses in identical twins.

Sequenced sample: CD8+ T cells sorted from blood. The origin of the receptors is a woman aged 18-29 years in good health.

This clonotype was picked up many times. The V call is TRBV28, the J call TRBJ2-2; D uncertain. From germline, CDR1 is MDHEN and CDR2 SYDVKM. CDR3 length: 13 residues. V lost 5 bases, J lost 5 bases, and 9 bases lay in between. CDR3 bases: TGTGCCAGCAGTGAACCGTTAACCGGGGAGCTGTTTTTT. Its protein product is CASSEPLTGELFF.

This clonotype showed up just a few times. This sequence joins TRBV4-1 and TRBJ1-1; no clear D gene. This CDR3 has 14 amino acids. Germline loops: CDR1 MGHRA, CDR2 YSYEKL. Between the trimmed V and J ends, which lost 0 bases and 1 base, there was a span of 6 bases. The CDR3 spells CASSQDGQNTEAFF. CDR3 DNA: TGCGCCAGCAGCCAAGACGGGCAGAACACTGAAGCTTTCTTT.

This clonotype has at least ten counts. This chain joins TRBV29-1 and TRBJ2-1, with TRBD2 as a possible D gene (6 bases). CDR1 is SQVTM, CDR2 ANQGSEA, per germline. The CDR3 is 17 residues long. Trimming left V 1 base short and J 5 bases short, with 21 bases between. The CDR3 region is CSVEAAGRTKVHNEQFF. DNA for the CDR3: TGCAGCGTTGAAGCCGCAGGGAGGACCAAGGTCCACAATGAGCAGTTCTTC.

This clonotype was counted a few times. The chain carries TRBV28 and TRBJ2-5; weak D call: TRBD2 (7 bases). From germline, CDR1 is MDHEN and CDR2 SYDVKM. V was trimmed by 8 bases and J by 5 bases, leaving 21 bases between them. This CDR3 is 15 amino acids long. In nucleotides, the CDR3 is TGTGCCAGCGACCCTGGGACGGGGGGCGGGGAGACCCAGTACTTC. It is translated as CASDPGTGGGETQYF.

This clonotype has ten or more counts. CDR3 DNA sequence: TGTGCCAGCAGTTTAAACCTCAACACTGAAGCTTTCTTT. Its translation is CASSLNLNTEAFF. The rearrangement links TRBV27 to TRBJ1-1; D unresolved. The V gene's germline CDR1 is MNHEY and CDR2 SMNVEV (reference sequence). V was shortened by 2 bases and J by 2 bases, with 6 bases between the two germline ends. This CDR3 spans 13 amino acids.

The sample holds many counts of this clonotype. The chain uses TRBV28 and TRBJ2-3, with 10 bases matching TRBD2. Trimming removed 7 bases from V and 3 bases from J; junction bases left unmatched: 7. The CDR3 is 15 amino acids. Germline V lookup: CDR1 MDHEN, CDR2 SYDVKM. CDR3: CASTEREGPTDTQYF. The CDR3 nucleotides are TGTGCCAGCACGGAGCGGGAGGGCCCTACAGATACGCAGTATTTT.

The rearrangement joins TRBV27 to TRBJ2-7; 10 bases map to TRBD1. J gave up 5 bases and V 3 bases, and 7 bases lay outside the gene matches. Germline V gene lookup returns CDR1 MNHEY and CDR2 SMNVEV (reference sequence). The CDR3 covers 15 residues. The CDR3 nucleotides are TGTGCCAGCAGTTTCCAAAGACAGGGGGCAGACGAGCAGTACTTC. This sequence encodes CASSFQRQGADEQYF.

The chain employs TRBV12-3 or TRBV12-4 and TRBJ1-1; no clear D gene. The CDR3 has 13 residues. V was shortened by 5 bases and J by 2 bases, with 9 bases between the two germline ends. CDR3 in DNA: TGTGCCAGCAGTATCCGACCTAACACTGAAGCTTTCTTT. This translates into CASSIRPNTEAFF.

There are many counts of this clonotype. The J gene is TRBJ2-5, the V gene TRBV10-3; tentatively, D is TRBD1 (5 bases). V was shortened by 8 bases and J by 0 bases, with 13 bases between the two germline ends. Per the germline V gene, CDR1 is ENHRY and CDR2 is SYGVKD. This CDR3 has 14 amino acids. Here the CDR3 DNA reads TGTGCCATCGCGGACCGACAGTACCAAGAGACCCAGTACTTC. It encodes CAIADRQYQETQYF.

This clonotype was counted at least ten times. The V and J genes are TRBV11-2 and TRBJ2-7; D unclear. This CDR3 spans 13 amino acids. V lost 0 bases, J lost 2 bases, and 5 bases lay in between. Germline-derived CDR1 and CDR2 are SGHAT and FQNNGV. The CDR3 here is CASSLDSTYEQYF. In nucleotides, the CDR3 is TGTGCCAGCAGCTTAGACTCTACCTACGAGCAGTACTTC.

This clonotype was seen repeatedly, ten times or more. The rearrangement links TRBV6-1 to TRBJ2-1, with TRBD2 matching 9 bases. The CDR3 runs 14 residues. Per the germline V gene, CDR1 is MNHNS and CDR2 is SASEGT. The J segment lost 7 bases and the V segment lost 8 bases, leaving 9 bases of the junction unmatched. In nucleotides, the CDR3 is TGTGCCAGCTCCGGGACTAGCATCGGTAATGAGCAGTTCTTC. Encoded protein: CASSGTSIGNEQFF.

This clonotype was seen a handful of times. The rearrangement uses TRBV3-1 and TRBJ2-5, with 7 bases that match TRBD2. V lost 0 bases, J lost 0 bases, and 4 bases stayed unmatched. Germline V CDR1 and CDR2: LGHDT, YNNKEL (reference sequence). The length of the CDR3 is 16 residues. CDR3 DNA: TGTGCCAGCAGCCAAGATCGGCGGGGGAACCAAGAGACCCAGTACTTC. Its protein is CASSQDRRGNQETQYF.

Ten or more counts support this clonotype. The V and J genes are TRBV20-1 and TRBJ2-5; 10 nucleotides align to TRBD1. The V and J ends lost 6 bases and 5 bases, in that order; junction bases with no gene match: 6. Germline CDR1 and CDR2: DFQATT and SNEGSKA (reference sequence). This CDR3 comprises 13 residues. The CDR3 loop is CSADRGREETQYF. The CDR3, as DNA: TGCAGTGCCGACAGGGGGCGTGAGGAGACCCAGTACTTC.

The table lists this clonotype with a few counts. This rearrangement joins TRBV5-6 to TRBJ2-1; TRBD2 is a possible D gene (5 bases). This CDR3 contains 12 residues. V dropped 0 bases and J dropped 10 bases, with 8 bases sitting between them. Per the germline V gene, CDR1 is SGHDT and CDR2 is YYEEEE. The CDR3 bases are TGTGCCAGCAGCTTGGTTGGCGGGGAGCAGTTCTTC. Translating gives CASSLVGGEQFF.

This clonotype was recorded a few times. The genes are TRBV27 and TRBJ2-2; the D gene could be TRBD1 or TRBD2 (6 bases each). The CDR3 has 12 amino acids. Germline values: CDR1 MNHEY, CDR2 SMNVEV (reference sequence). V gave up 6 bases and J gave up 9 bases, with 11 bases separating them. CDR3 in DNA: TGTGCCAGCAGGAGGGGGGACCGGGAGCTGTTTTTT. Protein: CASRRGDRELFF.

Many counts were recorded for this clonotype. The chain has TRBV9 and TRBJ1-2; unclear D gene. This CDR3 region has 9 residues. Germline CDR1 and CDR2: SGDLS and YYNGEE. The germline V and J ends were trimmed by 3 bases and 8 bases, with 2 bases remaining between them. The CDR3 protein is CASSEGYTF. CDR3 in DNA: TGTGCCAGCAGCGAGGGCTACACCTTC.

The V call is TRBV27, the J call TRBJ2-3, with a possible D match to TRBD2 (7 bases). From germline, CDR1 is MNHEY and CDR2 SMNVEV (reference sequence). Trimming stripped 6 bases from V and 7 bases from J, with 29 bases between. The CDR3 loop spans 18 amino acids. The CDR3 sequence is CASSTGTLNIQRGNTQYF. The DNA for the CDR3 is TGTGCCAGCAGCACCGGGACACTCAATATACAGCGGGGCAATACGCAGTATTTT.

This clonotype was found a few times. The chain joins TRBV9 to TRBJ1-2, with a weak D call TRBD1 (5 bases). CDR1 is SGDLS and CDR2 is YYNGEE in the germline V gene. The V end lost 3 bases, the J end lost 0 bases, and 15 bases lay between the germline ends. The CDR3 length is 16 residues. CDR3 amino acids: CASSGQGLGPNYGYTF. As DNA, the CDR3 is TGTGCCAGCAGCGGTCAGGGCCTGGGGCCTAACTATGGCTACACCTTC.

This clonotype showed up many times. The chain combines TRBV7-9 with TRBJ2-3; possible D gene TRBD1, 6 bases. The germline gives CDR1 SEHNR, CDR2 FQNEAQ (reference sequence). The V end was cut by 1 base, the J end by 2 bases, with 10 bases between. The CDR3 is 15 residues long. The CDR3 reads CASSLDRDITDTQYF. The CDR3 DNA is TGTGCCAGCAGCTTAGACCGGGACATCACAGATACGCAGTATTTT.